The present entry profiles one T cell receptor beta chain with its context. The CDR3 length is 13 residues. The V and J ends lost 6 bases and 9 bases respectively, with 15 bases between them. In TCRdb, the RT-PCR reads were re-called with MiXCR into one record per CDR3 protein. This table holds about 230,000 distinct CDR3 sequences, approximately 14% found once. This sample is part of a study of patients and donors after allogeneic stem cell transplantation. This sequence originates from a human donor who was either an allogeneic HSCT recipient or a stem cell or donor lymphocyte infusion donor (not recorded which). It is not recorded whose cells these are; they may come from a transplant donor. This chain uses TRBV12-3 or TRBV12-4 with TRBJ2-1, with no clear D. Sequenced input: blood, either unsorted or a sorted T cell fraction (not recorded which). The CDR3 bases are TGTGCCAGCAGAGGAACCCCCGGCGGTGAGCAGTTCTTC. Amino acids: CASRGTPGGEQFF.